A single sample gave rise to the 30 T cell receptor beta chains below, sequenced in a study of early T cells in non-severe SARS-CoV-2 infection. TCRdb fed the 5' RACE reads into MiXCR, producing one record per CDR3 protein. Among 45,000 to 70,000 distinct CDR3 sequences listed, roughly 8% were seen once. Source: whole blood, taken at baseline. The receptors shown here come from an adult who was a healthcare worker with PCR-confirmed SARS-CoV-2 infection or an uninfected control (not recorded which).

This clonotype has a count of ten or more. This chain uses TRBV14 with TRBJ2-5, with D tentatively TRBD2 (5 bases). The germline gives CDR1 SGHDN, CDR2 FVKESK. CDR3 length: 16 amino acids. Trimming took off 1 base at V and 9 bases at J, with 21 bases between the two ends. CDR3 DNA: TGTGCCAGCAGCCAAGTGGCCGGGATCAGCGCGGAAGCCCAGTACTTC. Translation: CASSQVAGISAEAQYF.

This clonotype was counted at least ten times. The V and J genes are TRBV3-1 and TRBJ1-2; D uncertain. V lost 5 bases to trimming and J lost 1 base, with 17 bases between them. Germline V gene data show CDR1 as LGHDT and CDR2 as YNNKEL (reference sequence). The CDR3 covers 16 residues. In DNA, the CDR3 is TGTGCCAGCAGCTACCTTCTGGCCTCAAGTAACTATGGCTACACCTTC. Translation gives CASSYLLASSNYGYTF.

This clonotype was seen ten or more times. The V call is TRBV30, the J call TRBJ2-5; no firm D call. The V end lost 3 bases, the J end lost 2 bases, and 10 bases lay between the germline ends. CDR3 length: 13 residues. Germline V gives CDR1 GTSNPN, CDR2 SVGIG (reference sequence). CDR3 sequence: CAWRSPRQETQYF. The CDR3, as DNA: TGTGCCTGGAGGTCACCCAGACAAGAGACCCAGTACTTC.

This clonotype was observed many times. In DNA form, the CDR3 reads TGTGCCATCATGGACGCGGGACTGAACTTAGCGGGAGGGTTTTGCACAGATACGCAGTATTTT. It yields the protein CAIMDAGLNLAGGFCTDTQYF. The rearrangement links TRBV10-3 to TRBJ2-3, with 11 bases fitting TRBD2. This CDR3 is built from 21 residues. Germline values: CDR1 ENHRY, CDR2 SYGVKD. V dropped 7 bases and J dropped 1; count of bases not matched to a gene: 22.

V is TRBV27 and J is TRBJ1-1, with 7 positions matching TRBD1. This CDR3 is 16 amino acids long. With V trimmed by 4 bases and J by 0 bases, 8 bases remained unmatched. The V gene's germline CDR1 is MNHEY and CDR2 SMNVEV (reference sequence). The CDR3 nucleotides read TGTGCCAGCAGTTCCTTACAGGGGCCTGTGAACACTGAAGCTTTCTTT. Translating gives CASSSLQGPVNTEAFF.

This clonotype was recorded at least ten times. The genes are TRBV11-2 and TRBJ2-7; D remains unclear. Germline-derived CDR1 and CDR2 are SGHAT and FQNNGV. Trimming removed 0 bases from V and 0 bases from J, with 9 bases in between. The CDR3 is 15 residues long. For the CDR3, the DNA is TGTGCCAGCAGCTTAGATGTCACAGACTCCTACGAGCAGTACTTC. The encoded protein is CASSLDVTDSYEQYF.

The chain has TRBV12-3 or TRBV12-4 and TRBJ1-1, with D perhaps matching TRBD1 (6 bases). Trimming removed 1 base from V and 11 bases from J, with 20 bases in between. CDR3 length: 15 residues. The CDR3 region has the DNA TGTGCCAGCAGTTTAGGGGGCAGGGGACTGGTAGGGGCTTTCTTT. Encoded protein: CASSLGGRGLVGAFF.

The table lists this clonotype with a count of one. This may be a read error: a much more frequent sequence differs by one nucleotide. The chain is built from TRBV28 and TRBJ2-7; TRBD1 agrees at 9 bases. The germline gives CDR1 MDHEN, CDR2 SYDVKM. Losses at the gene ends were 6 bases for V and 6 bases for J; bases not matched to a gene: 9. This CDR3 contains 14 residues. This chain's CDR3 is CASSPGQGFCEQYF. CDR3 coding DNA: TGTGCCAGCAGCCCGGGACAGGGTTTCTGCGAGCAGTACTTC.

This clonotype has just a few counts. The chain couples TRBV3-1 to TRBJ2-6; no clear D. Germline CDR1 and CDR2: LGHDT and YNNKEL (reference sequence). The CDR3 covers 19 residues. V gave up 1 base and J gave up 0 bases, with 16 bases separating them. CDR3 sequence: CASSQGRWYPHSGANVLTF. The DNA for the CDR3 is TGTGCCAGCAGCCAAGGTCGCTGGTACCCCCACTCTGGGGCCAACGTCCTGACTTTC.

The chain recombines TRBV5-4 with TRBJ2-7, with 11 bases matching TRBD2. Germline V gene lookup returns CDR1 SGHNT and CDR2 YYREEE (reference sequence). The CDR3 runs to 15 residues. Losses at the gene ends were 2 bases for V and 1 base for J; bases not matched to a gene: 2. This chain's CDR3 is CASSFRLAGSYEQYF. The DNA for the CDR3 is TGTGCCAGCAGCTTTCGACTAGCGGGATCCTACGAGCAGTACTTC.

The V and J genes are TRBV7-8 and TRBJ2-1; D unclear. CDR1 and CDR2 from the germline V gene are SGHVS and FQNEAQ. This CDR3 is built from 13 residues. The ends were cut back, 6 bases at V and 8 bases at J, with 14 bases in the middle. CDR3 protein: CASRHRTLDEQFF. The CDR3, as DNA: TGTGCCAGCAGACACCGGACCCTGGATGAGCAGTTCTTC.

This clonotype was counted between two and nine times. The chain uses TRBV5-5 and TRBJ2-7; D not certain. Germline assignment: CDR1 SGHKS and CDR2 YYEKEE (reference sequence). The V gene lost 4 bases and the J gene lost 2 bases, with 4 bases spanning the gap. The CDR3 consists of 11 residues. The CDR3 bases are TGTGCCAGCAGCACAGCCTACGAGCAGTACTTC. It yields the protein CASSTAYEQYF. Together with reference TRBV5-5 and TRBJ2-7, the CDR3 gives the full variable domain: DAGVTQSPTHLIKTRGQQVTLRCSPISGHKSVSWYQQVLGQGPQFIFQYYEKEERGRGNFPDRFSARQFPNYSSELNVNALLLGDSALYLCASSTAYEQYFGPGTRLTVT.

This clonotype occurred many times. The rearrangement joins TRBV5-1 to TRBJ2-3; D not resolved. Germline lookup yields CDR1 SGHRS and CDR2 YFSETQ. Deletions cut 3 bases from V and 3 bases from J, with 5 bases between. CDR3 length equals 12 residues. This CDR3 is CASSSTTDTQYF. DNA for the CDR3: TGCGCCAGCAGCTCGACAACAGATACGCAGTATTTT.

This clonotype was counted only a few times. This chain links TRBV7-2 with TRBJ2-1; no firm D call. The CDR3 runs 11 residues. V lost 0 bases, J lost 9 bases, and 3 bases lay in between. CDR1 and CDR2 from the germline V gene are SGHTA and FQGNSA. The CDR3 loop reads CASSLAVEQFF. The CDR3, as DNA: TGTGCCAGCAGCTTAGCTGTTGAGCAGTTCTTC.

The count of this clonotype is one. V is TRBV29-1 and J is TRBJ2-7, with 9 bases fitting TRBD2. This CDR3 is 16 amino acids long. Germline V lookup: CDR1 SQVTM, CDR2 ANQGSEA. The V and J ends lost 2 bases and 4 bases, in that order; junction bases with no gene match: 12. CDR3 nucleotide sequence: TGCAGCGTTGAACTAACGCTAGCGGGATCCGCTTACGAGCAGTACTTC. Translated, it gives CSVELTLAGSAYEQYF.

This clonotype was counted ten times or more. The chain carries TRBV7-2 and TRBJ1-5; 7 bases line up with TRBD1. Unmatched junction bases numbered 1, after V lost 5 bases and J lost 0 bases. Germline V CDR1 and CDR2: SGHTA, FQGNSA. This CDR3 has 14 residues. The CDR3 protein is CASSRQGSNQPQHF. CDR3 DNA sequence: TGTGCCAGCAGCCGACAGGGTAGCAATCAGCCCCAGCATTTT.

The table lists this clonotype with a few counts. The genes are TRBV3-1 and TRBJ2-7; weak D call: TRBD2 (5 bases). The germline gives CDR1 LGHDT, CDR2 YNNKEL (reference sequence). Trimming stripped 4 bases from V and 5 bases from J, with 15 bases between. The CDR3 extends over 14 amino acids. The CDR3 DNA reads as TGTGCCAGCAGCCCCACAAGTCGGAGGAACGAGCAGTACTTC. Encoded protein: CASSPTSRRNEQYF.

This clonotype was counted ten times or more. V and J are TRBV5-1 and TRBJ1-5, with D possibly matching TRBD1 (5 bases). CDR1 SGHRS and CDR2 YFSETQ come from the germline V gene. The CDR3 covers 16 residues. Trimming shortened V by 0 bases and J by 2 bases, and 12 bases separated the two germline ends. The DNA for the CDR3 is TGCGCCAGCAGCTTGGATGGGGACTGGCGCAATCAGCCCCAGCATTTT. Its protein product is CASSLDGDWRNQPQHF.

This clonotype showed up many times. This rearrangement joins TRBV20-1 to TRBJ1-5; no clear D. The germline V and J ends were trimmed by 0 bases and 4 bases, with 13 bases remaining between them. Germline V gives CDR1 DFQATT, CDR2 SNEGSKA (reference sequence). The CDR3 spans 15 residues. The CDR3 protein is CSARDRYSKNQPQHF. DNA for the CDR3: TGCAGTGCTAGAGATAGATACTCGAAAAATCAGCCCCAGCATTTT.

This clonotype occurred a few times. V usage is TRBV6-2 or TRBV6-3 and J usage is TRBJ2-1, with 14 bases matching TRBD2. The V segment lost 5 bases and the J segment 9 bases; nucleotides outside the gene matches: 6. CDR1 is MNHEY and CDR2 is SVGEGT in the germline V gene. The CDR3 runs to 15 residues. The CDR3 loop reads CASSQRLAGGGEQFF. In DNA form, the CDR3 reads TGTGCCAGCAGTCAACGACTAGCGGGAGGGGGTGAGCAGTTCTTC.

This chain joins TRBV19 and TRBJ2-2, with TRBD1 matching 8 bases. Germline CDR1 and CDR2: LNHDA and SQIVND (reference sequence). The CDR3 covers 15 residues. After removal of 8 bases from V and 2 bases from J, the junction contained 7 bases not matched to a gene. In DNA form, the CDR3 reads TGTGCCAGTGGGACAGGATCTTTTAACACCGGGGAGCTGTTTTTT. Encoded protein: CASGTGSFNTGELFF.

This clonotype was seen many times. The rearrangement joins TRBV29-1 to TRBJ1-2, with D perhaps TRBD1 (5 bases). Trimming took off 4 bases at V and 4 bases at J, with 13 bases between the two ends. The CDR3 is made up of 13 amino acids. CDR1 is SQVTM, CDR2 ANQGSEA, per germline. CDR3 sequence (DNA): TGCAGCGTTGTAGGGGATCGATTCTATGGCTACACCTTC. This sequence encodes CSVVGDRFYGYTF.

This clonotype showed up just a few times. The gene calls are TRBV18 and TRBJ1-4; weak D call: TRBD1 (6 bases). CDR1 KGHSH and CDR2 LQKENI come from the germline V gene. CDR3 size: 13 residues. V dropped 4 bases and J dropped 4 bases, with 7 bases sitting between them. In DNA, the CDR3 is TGTGCCAGCTCACTGGACAGTAATGAAAAACTGTTTTTT. Translated: CASSLDSNEKLFF.

This clonotype was observed a few times. The chain joins TRBV28 to TRBJ2-7, with D possibly TRBD2 on 5 matching bases. The germline CDR1 and CDR2 sequences are MDHEN and SYDVKM. The CDR3 is made up of 16 amino acids. Trimming pared 6 bases from V and 6 bases from J, leaving 24 bases between. CDR3 sequence reads: CASSRPGGTVSGEQYF. In DNA, the CDR3 is TGTGCCAGCAGCCGCCCCGGAGGAACGGTTTCCGGCGAGCAGTACTTC.

In this sample, this clonotype turned up a few times. The gene calls are TRBV7-2 and TRBJ2-1; 10 bases fit TRBD2. Germline trimming cut 5 bases from V and 7 bases from J; bases unmatched to any gene: 8. The germline V gene encodes CDR1 SGHTA and CDR2 FQGNSA. This CDR3 spans 15 amino acids. The CDR3: CASSPSSGSQNEQFF. In DNA, the CDR3 is TGTGCCAGCAGCCCCTCTAGCGGGAGTCAAAATGAGCAGTTCTTC.

In this sample, this clonotype turned up once. This sequence joins TRBV19 and TRBJ2-2; 7 nucleotides line up with TRBD1. J gave up 2 bases and V 5 bases, and 5 bases lay outside the gene matches. CDR1 and CDR2 from the germline V gene are LNHDA and SQIVND (reference sequence). The CDR3 totals 15 residues. In DNA, the CDR3 is TGTGCCAGTAGTTTCCGGGACAGAAACACCGGGGAGCTGTTTTTT. It codes for CASSFRDRNTGELFF.

This clonotype was seen many times. The chain has TRBV2 and TRBJ2-2, with a possible D match to TRBD2 (6 bases). The V end lost 6 bases, the J end lost 1 base, and 12 bases lay between the germline ends. CDR1 SNHLY and CDR2 FYNNEI come from the germline V gene. This CDR3 contains 15 residues. CDR3 protein: CASRVAELNTGELFF. DNA of the CDR3: TGTGCCAGCAGGGTAGCGGAATTGAACACCGGGGAGCTGTTTTTT.

The gene calls are TRBV10-3 and TRBJ2-3; 14 positions match TRBD2. There are 17 residues in the CDR3. Germline V gene lookup returns CDR1 ENHRY and CDR2 SYGVKD. V shed 8 bases and J 0 bases; nucleotides not matched to a gene: 7. The CDR3 protein is CAIEGTSGSRSTDTQYF. The CDR3 DNA reads TGTGCCATCGAAGGGACTAGCGGGAGCCGGAGCACAGATACGCAGTATTTT.

This clonotype was recorded at least ten times. The V call is TRBV30, the J call TRBJ1-5; perhaps TRBD1 as D (6 bases). The CDR3 is 16 amino acids. V lost 2 bases to trimming and J lost 7 bases, with 21 bases between them. The germline V gene encodes CDR1 GTSNPN and CDR2 SVGIG (reference sequence). For the CDR3, the DNA is TGTGCCTGGAGTACCTATCCCGCGACAGGTGGCCAGCCCCAGCATTTT. Its protein product is CAWSTYPATGGQPQHF.

This clonotype was found a few times. The rearrangement joins TRBV5-1 to TRBJ2-1; D remains unclear. Trimming removed 1 base from V and 4 bases from J, with 12 bases in between. The CDR3 has 15 amino acids. Germline V lookup: CDR1 SGHRS, CDR2 YFSETQ. CDR3 nucleotide sequence: TGCGCCAGCAGCTTGAATGGCCGAGTATACAATGAGCAGTTCTTC. Its translation: CASSLNGRVYNEQFF.